The clone carrying this T cell receptor beta chain was recorded at least ten times. The sample belongs to a study of regulatory T cells in long-lasting Graves disease. V shed 6 bases and J shed 7 bases, with 22 bases lying between them. There are 15 residues in the CDR3. Germline V gene sequence: CDR1 DFQATT, CDR2 SNEGSKA (reference sequence). Specified time point: newly diagnosed GD, antithyroid drugs for less than 3 months. PBMC-extracted RNA yielded the TCR library. The patients were enrolled through endocrinology in Xi'an, China. Investigators prepared the TCR beta libraries by applying iRepertoire HTBI primers and Arm-PCR of CDR3 regions. MiXCR, run by TCRdb on the multiplex PCR reads, gives a single entry per CDR3 protein. The sample records some 500,000 distinct CDR3 sequences, about 13% being singletons. This sample was also put to use in a study of T cells in Graves' hyperthyroidism and ophthalmopathy. That source reports: Across 18 months, stable Graves' hyperthyroidism was marked by no progression to ophthalmopathy.

This material consisted of peripheral blood mononuclear cells (PBMCs), taken at new diagnosis, from a patient treated with antithyroid drugs. This chain connects TRBV20-1 to TRBJ2-1; D is perhaps TRBD2 (6 bases). This TCR was sampled from a young man with Graves disease. The DNA for the CDR3 is TGCAGTGCCCCCGGGATCGGGAGTGTAGGTAATGAGCAGTTCTTC. This encodes CSAPGIGSVGNEQFF.